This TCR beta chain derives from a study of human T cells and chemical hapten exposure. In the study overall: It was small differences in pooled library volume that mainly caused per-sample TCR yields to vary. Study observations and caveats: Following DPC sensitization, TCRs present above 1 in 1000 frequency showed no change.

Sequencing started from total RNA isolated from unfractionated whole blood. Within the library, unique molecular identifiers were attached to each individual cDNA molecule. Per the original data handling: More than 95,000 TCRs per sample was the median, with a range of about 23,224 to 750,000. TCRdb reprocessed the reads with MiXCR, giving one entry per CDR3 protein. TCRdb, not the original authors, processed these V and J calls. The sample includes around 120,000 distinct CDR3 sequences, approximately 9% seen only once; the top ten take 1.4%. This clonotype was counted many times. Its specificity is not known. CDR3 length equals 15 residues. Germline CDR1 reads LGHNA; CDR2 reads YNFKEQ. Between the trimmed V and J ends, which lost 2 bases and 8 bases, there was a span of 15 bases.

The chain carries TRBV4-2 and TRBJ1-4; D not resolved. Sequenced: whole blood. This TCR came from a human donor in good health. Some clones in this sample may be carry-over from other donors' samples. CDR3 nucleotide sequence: TGTGCCAGCAGCCAATCCGGATCCGAAGGGGAAAAACTGTTTTTT. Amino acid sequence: CASSQSGSEGEKLFF.